This TCR beta chain was sequenced in a study of control samples from healthy donors and cancer patients. Libraries were prepared by immunoSEQ multiplex PCR; TCRdb keeps only in-frame clonotypes and omits some of them. The profile shows fewer than 200,000 clones, around 93% of them singletons. Germline lookup yields CDR1 SEHNR and CDR2 FQNEAQ (reference sequence). The CDR3 loop spans 14 amino acids. Trimming took off 0 bases at V and 9 bases at J, with 11 bases between the two ends. What was sequenced was blood. J is TRBJ1-4 and V is TRBV7-9; the D gene is possibly TRBD1 (5 bases). This clonotype originated in a woman aged 60-75 years in good health. CDR3 sequence: CASSLARQGQKLFF. The CDR3 DNA sequence: TGTGCCAGCAGCTTAGCGCGGCAGGGACAAAAACTGTTTTTT.